This record looks at one T cell receptor beta chain sequence and its context. TCRdb re-analyzed the 5' RACE reads; it lists each CDR3 protein once, without DNA. The sample data list 150,000 or so distinct CDR3 sequences. The sample comes from a study of T cells expressing NK-cell markers. Study summary: Serological testing identified seven of the eight sequenced donors as HCMV-seropositive and one as seronegative.

This CDR3 contains 14 residues. Germline loops: CDR1 SGDLS, CDR2 YYNGEE. The rearrangement joins TRBV9 to TRBJ2-1; the D call from TCRdb, TRBD1, cannot be confirmed without DNA. The sequence came from a woman aged 50 to 60 in good health. Sequenced sample: blood T cells: a sorted CD56 or NKG2C T cell subset, CD4+ or CD8+ T cells, or bulk PBMC T cells (not recorded which). The chain's CDR3 is CASSPRSQGREQFF.